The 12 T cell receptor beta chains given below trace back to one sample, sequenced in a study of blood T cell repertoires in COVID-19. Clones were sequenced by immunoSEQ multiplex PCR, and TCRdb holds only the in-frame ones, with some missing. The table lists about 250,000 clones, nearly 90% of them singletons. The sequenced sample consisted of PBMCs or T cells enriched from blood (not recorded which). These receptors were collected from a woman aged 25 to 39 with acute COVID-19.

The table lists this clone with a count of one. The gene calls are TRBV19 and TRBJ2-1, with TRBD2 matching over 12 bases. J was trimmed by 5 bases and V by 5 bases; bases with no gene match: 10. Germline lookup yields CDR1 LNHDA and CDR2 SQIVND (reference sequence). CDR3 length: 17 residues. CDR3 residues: CASSQLAGGPTDNEQFF. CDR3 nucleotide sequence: TGTGCCAGTAGTCAGCTAGCGGGGGGGCCGACGGACAATGAGCAGTTCTTC.

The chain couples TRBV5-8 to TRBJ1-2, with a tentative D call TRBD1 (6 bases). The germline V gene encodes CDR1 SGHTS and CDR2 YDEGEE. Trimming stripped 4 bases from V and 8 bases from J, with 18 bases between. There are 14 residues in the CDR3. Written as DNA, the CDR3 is TGTGCCAGCAGCCAAGGCGACAGGATTCTCGGCTACACCTTC. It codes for CASSQGDRILGYTF.

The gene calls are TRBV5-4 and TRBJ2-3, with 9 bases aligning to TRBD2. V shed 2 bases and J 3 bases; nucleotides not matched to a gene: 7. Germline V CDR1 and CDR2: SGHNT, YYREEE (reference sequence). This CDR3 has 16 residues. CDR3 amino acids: CASSLGAGGPTDTQYF. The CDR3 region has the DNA TGTGCCAGCAGCTTAGGCGCGGGGGGGCCGACAGATACGCAGTATTTT. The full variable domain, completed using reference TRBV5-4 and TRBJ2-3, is ETGVTQSPTHLIKTRGQQVTLRCSSQSGHNTVSWYQQALGQGPQFIFQYYREEENGRGNFPPRFSGLQFPNYSSELNVNALELDDSALYLCASSLGAGGPTDTQYFGPGTRLTVL.

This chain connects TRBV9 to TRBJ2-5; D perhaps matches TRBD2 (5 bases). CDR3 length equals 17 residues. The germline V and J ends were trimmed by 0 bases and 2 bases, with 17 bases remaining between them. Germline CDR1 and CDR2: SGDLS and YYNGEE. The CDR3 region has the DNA TGTGCCAGCAGCGTAGGCGGGCCGCCGCTAGGGCAAGAGACCCAGTACTTC. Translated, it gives CASSVGGPPLGQETQYF.

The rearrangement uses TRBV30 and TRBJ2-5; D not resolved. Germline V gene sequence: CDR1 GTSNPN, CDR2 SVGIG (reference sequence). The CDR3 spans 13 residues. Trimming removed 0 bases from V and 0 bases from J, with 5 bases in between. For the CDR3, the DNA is TGTGCCTGGAGTGTTCAGGACCAAGAGACCCAGTACTTC. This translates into CAWSVQDQETQYF.

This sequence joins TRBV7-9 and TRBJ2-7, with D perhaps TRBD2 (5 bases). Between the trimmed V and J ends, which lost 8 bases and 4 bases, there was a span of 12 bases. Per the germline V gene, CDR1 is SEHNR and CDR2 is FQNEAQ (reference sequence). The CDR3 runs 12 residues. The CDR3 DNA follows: TGTGCCAGCGGATTCCGGGATTACGAGCAGTACTTC. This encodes CASGFRDYEQYF. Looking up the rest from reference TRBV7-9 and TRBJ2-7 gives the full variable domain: DTGVSQNPRHKITKRGQNVTFRCDPISEHNRLYWYRQTLGQGPEFLTYFQNEAQLEKSRLLSDRFSAERPKGSFSTLEIQRTEQGDSAMYLCASGFRDYEQYFGPGTRLTVT.

CDR3 loop: CASSEAEGKNIQYF. CDR3 bases: TGTGCCAGCAGTGAGGCGGAAGGAAAAAACATTCAGTACTTC. The rearrangement joins TRBV2 to TRBJ2-4, with no clear D. Germline CDR1 SNHLY, CDR2 FYNNEI. The CDR3 is made up of 14 amino acids. V lost 3 bases and J lost 4, with 10 bases in between.

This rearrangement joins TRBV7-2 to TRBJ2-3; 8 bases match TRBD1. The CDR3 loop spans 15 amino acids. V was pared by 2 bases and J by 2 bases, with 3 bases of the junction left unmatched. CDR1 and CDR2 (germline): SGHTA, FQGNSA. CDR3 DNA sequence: TGTGCCAGCAGCTTATCGACAGGGGCCACAGATACGCAGTATTTT. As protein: CASSLSTGATDTQYF.

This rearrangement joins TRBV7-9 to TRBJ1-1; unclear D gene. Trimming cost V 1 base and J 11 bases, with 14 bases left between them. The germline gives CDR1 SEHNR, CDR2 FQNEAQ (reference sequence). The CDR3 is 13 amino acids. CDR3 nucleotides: TGTGCCAGCAGCTTAGGAGGTGCCCGTGGGGCTTTCTTT. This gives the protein CASSLGGARGAFF.

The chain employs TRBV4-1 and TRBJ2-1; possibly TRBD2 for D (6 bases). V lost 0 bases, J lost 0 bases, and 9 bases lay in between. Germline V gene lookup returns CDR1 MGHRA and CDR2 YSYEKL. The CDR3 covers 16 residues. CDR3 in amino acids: CASSQEGGASYNEQFF. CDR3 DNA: TGCGCCAGCAGCCAAGAGGGAGGAGCCTCCTACAATGAGCAGTTCTTC.

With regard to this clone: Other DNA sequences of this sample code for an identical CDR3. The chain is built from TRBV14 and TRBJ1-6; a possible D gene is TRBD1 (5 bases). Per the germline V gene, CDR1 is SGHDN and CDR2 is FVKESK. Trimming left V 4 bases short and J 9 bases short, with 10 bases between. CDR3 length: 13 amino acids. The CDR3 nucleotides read TGTGCCAGCAGCCCCCGGGGGTCTTCACCCCTCCACTTT. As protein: CASSPRGSSPLHF.

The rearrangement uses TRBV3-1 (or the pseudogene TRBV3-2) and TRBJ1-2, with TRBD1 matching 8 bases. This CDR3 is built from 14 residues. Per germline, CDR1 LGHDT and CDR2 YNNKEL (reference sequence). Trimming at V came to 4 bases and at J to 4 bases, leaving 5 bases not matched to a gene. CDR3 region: CASSPGGASYGYTF. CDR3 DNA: TGTGCCAGCAGCCCAGGGGGCGCGAGCTATGGCTACACCTTC.